This entry features one T cell receptor (beta chain) sequence. Cohort placement rested on clinical history that participants reported themselves. The sample is drawn from a study of blood T cell repertoires in COVID-19. The overall study: Samples taken during acute and convalescent COVID-19 were collected in the United States, Italy and Spain. PBMCs, B-cell-depleted T cells, or T cells were the source of the cDNA or gDNA that made up the material.

In the authors' workflow: It was from reference gene primer amplification that nucleated cell counts were estimated. This table comes from immunoSEQ multiplex PCR, and its TCRdb copy is limited to in-frame clones, with some not included. V and J calls and clone size are copied from that table; D and trimming were computed from the DNA. The sample records 210,000 or so clones, around 81% being singletons. With 3 bases clipped from V and 5 bases from J, the junction kept 4 bases outside the gene matches. The CDR3 length is 13 residues. Germline V gene data show CDR1 as DFQATT and CDR2 as SNEGSKA (reference sequence).

The sequence derives from a man in his thirties or forties with acute COVID-19. This rearrangement joins TRBV20-1 to TRBJ2-5; 9 bases are shared with TRBD2. Input material: PBMCs or T cells enriched from blood (not recorded which). The CDR3 nucleotides are TGCAGTGCTAGTCCCAGCGGGGGGGAGACCCAGTACTTC. Protein: CSASPSGGETQYF.